This T cell receptor beta chain was sequenced during a study of regulatory T cells in long-lasting Graves disease. The overall study: The definition of persistent Graves' disease was over 5 years of antithyroid drugs with positive TSH receptor antibodies. Study-wide results and caveats: Lower TCR diversity was seen in persistent Graves' patients than in newly diagnosed ones. Repertoires from persistent disease leaned toward TRBV28, TRBJ1-2 and TRBJ2-5.

Germline trimming cut 4 bases from V and 5 bases from J; bases unmatched to any gene: 9. From germline, CDR1 is SEHNR and CDR2 FQNEAQ (reference sequence). The CDR3 runs 16 residues. Regarding this clonotype: The antigen is not known.

For TCR beta, libraries came from iRepertoire HTBI primers and Arm-PCR of CDR3 regions. One entry per CDR3 protein, called by TCRdb with MiXCR from the multiplex PCR reads. This sample has roughly 450,000 distinct CDR3 sequences, with 23% found just once. The time point is: persistent/refractory GD, antithyroid drugs over 5 years with positive TRAb. The authors made the TCR library using RNA they extracted from PBMCs. From each patient, nine milliliters of peripheral blood was drawn and collected into an EDTA anticoagulant tube. The chain combines TRBV7-9 with TRBJ1-5; 9 bases fit TRBD1. The material was peripheral blood mononuclear cells (PBMCs), obtained when the disease was refractory, from a patient treated with antithyroid drugs. The clonotype was recovered from a female donor with Graves disease. CDR3 nucleotides: TGTGCCAGCAGCTCGTCCCGGGACAGGGACGATCAGCCCCAGCATTTT. Translation: CASSSSRDRDDQPQHF. The entire variable domain, with the rest obtained from reference TRBV7-9 and TRBJ1-5, is as follows: DTGVSQNPRHKITKRGQNVTFRCDPISEHNRLYWYRQTLGQGPEFLTYFQNEAQLEKSRLLSDRFSAERPKGSFSTLEIQRTEQGDSAMYLCASSSSRDRDDQPQHFGDGTRLSIL.